The sample holds one count of the clone carrying this T cell receptor (beta chain). The target antigen is unknown. 60 Vbeta and 13 Jbeta primers were used in PCR. Clones were read by immunoSEQ multiplex PCR, and TCRdb kept only the in-frame ones, dropping some. The repertoire holds 210,000 or so clones, with about three quarters as singletons. The source of the sample is a study of cytomegalovirus exposure and HLA in healthy donors. Study results and caveats: An assumption of roughly uniform sequencing depth across donors underlay the presence/absence analyses. Later analysis associated a missense DCLRE1C variant with TCR beta V- and J-gene trimming. Analysis performed later found 15,000 or so TCR beta sequences associated with HLA alleles at 0.05 false discovery rate.

Germline values: CDR1 SGHTA, CDR2 FQGNSA. Germline trimming cut 1 base from V and 4 bases from J; bases unmatched to any gene: 9. The CDR3 length is 17 residues. The origin of this receptor is a man in his forties in good health and CMV-seronegative. The chain combines TRBV7-2 with TRBJ2-7; 11 positions match TRBD1. Sequenced: PBMCs. The CDR3 reads CASSLGASGQGVYEQYF. The DNA for the CDR3 is TGTGCCAGCAGCTTAGGGGCGTCGGGACAGGGGGTATACGAGCAGTACTTC.